This TCR beta chain was captured in a study of blood T cell repertoires in COVID-19 (dated by TCRdb to 2020 to 2021). Regarding the study in general: The collaborator samples originated in the United States, Italy and Spain and spanned the acute and convalescent phases of COVID-19. The dataset comprised deeply sampled blood TCRbeta repertoires from subjects exposed to, actively infected with, or recovered from COVID-19. The repertoires were released in a freely available public database intended as a resource for research on the immune response to SARS-CoV-2. Samples came from the ongoing ImmuneRACE study (first 160 participants) plus 1,254 subjects from 6 global collaborators. Where available, HLA class I and class II types were obtained from metadata supplied by the sample provider rather than from assay-based typing. A de-identified subject ID, COVID-19 status, age in years and sex were almost always included in the sample metadata. The prospective study material was composed of cDNA or gDNA derived from T cells, B-cell-depleted T cells, or PBMCs. The paper as a whole reports these results and caveats: Clinical and demographic metadata were provided uncurated, with the amount varying by source and participant.

TCRbeta CDR3 regions were amplified from genomic DNA using the immunoSEQ Assay, a bias-controlled multiplex PCR. The study's processing was this. The number of nucleated cells in each sample was estimated from the amplification of reference gene primers within the assay. To quantify the absolute abundance of each unique TCRbeta CDR3 rearrangement, sequence reads were collapsed and filtered. For each sample, productive Simpson clonality was calculated as the square root of Simpson's diversity index over productive rearrangements. The source is immuneACCESS, and TCRdb retained only in-frame sequences with V and J called. Part of the clones is not carried over; for the studies checked, unresolved V genes explain less than half of this, and the remainder is unexplained. The V and J calls and clone size are taken from that table; D and trimming were inferred from the DNA. For this sample there are hundreds of thousands of clones; 85% to 90% appear just once. The ten biggest clones cover roughly 6.6% of the sample.

The CDR3 holds 13 amino acids from the cysteine to the phenylalanine. Of all the DNA, just the CDR3 is kept, 39 bases in frame from base 1. Deletion took 6 bases off V and 5 bases off J, with a span of 14 bases between the germline ends. CDR1 and CDR2, per the germline V gene, are SGHTS and YDEGEE. At one collaborating source in Seattle, patients were enrolled during active infection and were followed longitudinally through the course of disease. The collaborating institutions used their own protocols to collect whole blood in K2EDTA tubes. Collaborator samples were shipped for TCRbeta analysis as frozen whole blood, isolated PBMCs, or DNA extracted from either sample type. Note on this clone: The antigen it binds to is not known. No base quality values were provided; no much bigger clone lies one nucleotide off.

The rearranged segments are TRBV5-8 and TRBJ2-5; the D gene cannot be resolved reliably. The source material was peripheral blood. The sequence was obtained from a woman aged 65 to 85 with COVID-19, enrolled during active disease. The nucleotide sequence is TGTGCCAGCATCCTATACTCGCGGGAGACCCAGTACTTC. This yields the protein CASILYSRETQYF.